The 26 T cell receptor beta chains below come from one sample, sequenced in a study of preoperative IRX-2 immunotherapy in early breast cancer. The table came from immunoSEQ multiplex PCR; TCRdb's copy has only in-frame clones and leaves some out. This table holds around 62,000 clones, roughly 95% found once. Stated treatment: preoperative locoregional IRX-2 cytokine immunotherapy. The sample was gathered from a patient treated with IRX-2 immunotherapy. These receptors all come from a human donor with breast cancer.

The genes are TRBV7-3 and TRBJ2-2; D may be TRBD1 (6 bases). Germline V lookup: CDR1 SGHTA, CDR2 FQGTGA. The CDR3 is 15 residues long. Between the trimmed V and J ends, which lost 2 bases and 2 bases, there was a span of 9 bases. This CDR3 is CASSLQGPNTGELFF. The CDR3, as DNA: TGTGCCAGCAGCTTACAGGGGCCTAACACCGGGGAGCTGTTTTTT.

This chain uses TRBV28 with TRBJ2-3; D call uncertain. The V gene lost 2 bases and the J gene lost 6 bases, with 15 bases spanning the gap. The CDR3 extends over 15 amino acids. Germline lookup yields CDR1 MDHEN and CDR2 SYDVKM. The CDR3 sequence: CASSLGSKGKDTQYF. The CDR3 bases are TGTGCCAGCAGTTTAGGGTCGAAGGGAAAGGATACGCAGTATTTT.

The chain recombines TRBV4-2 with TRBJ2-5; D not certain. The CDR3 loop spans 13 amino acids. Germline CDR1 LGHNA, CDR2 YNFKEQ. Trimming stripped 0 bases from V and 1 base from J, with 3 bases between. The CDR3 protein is CASSQESQETQYF. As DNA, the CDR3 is TGTGCCAGCAGCCAAGAGTCCCAAGAGACCCAGTACTTC.

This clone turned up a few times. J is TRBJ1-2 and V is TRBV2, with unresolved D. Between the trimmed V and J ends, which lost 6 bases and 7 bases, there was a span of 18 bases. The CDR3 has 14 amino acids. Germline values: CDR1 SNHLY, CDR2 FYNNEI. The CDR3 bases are TGTGCCAGCAGAGGGCCAGGTTCTTTCGGTGGCTACACCTTC. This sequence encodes CASRGPGSFGGYTF.

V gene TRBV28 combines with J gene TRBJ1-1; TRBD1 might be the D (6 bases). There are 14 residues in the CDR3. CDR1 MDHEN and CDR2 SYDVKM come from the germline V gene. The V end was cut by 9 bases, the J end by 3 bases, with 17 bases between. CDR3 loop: CASSGGGTDTEAFF. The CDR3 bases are TGTGCCAGTTCAGGAGGGGGGACGGACACTGAAGCTTTCTTT.

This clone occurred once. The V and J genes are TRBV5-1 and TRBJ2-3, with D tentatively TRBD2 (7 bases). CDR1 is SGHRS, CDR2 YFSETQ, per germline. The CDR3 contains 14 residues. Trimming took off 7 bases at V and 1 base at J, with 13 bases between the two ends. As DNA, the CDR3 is TGCGCCAGCGGGGGGGACATCGGCACAGATACGCAGTATTTT. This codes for CASGGDIGTDTQYF.

CDR3 residues: CASSLDRGLSYNEQFF. The CDR3 DNA follows: TGTGCCAGCAGCTTAGATAGGGGGTTGTCCTACAATGAGCAGTTCTTC. The V call is TRBV7-2, the J call TRBJ2-1; D is possibly TRBD1 (6 bases). The CDR3 loop spans 16 amino acids. Trimming left V 1 base short and J 1 base short, with 11 bases between. Germline V gene lookup returns CDR1 SGHTA and CDR2 FQGNSA. Drawing the rest from reference TRBV7-2 and TRBJ2-1, the complete variable domain is GAGVSQSPSNKVTEKGKDVELRCDPISGHTALYWYRQSLGQGLEFLIYFQGNSAPDKSGLPSDRFSAERTGGSVSTLTIQRTQQEDSAVYLCASSLDRGLSYNEQFFGPGTRLTVL.

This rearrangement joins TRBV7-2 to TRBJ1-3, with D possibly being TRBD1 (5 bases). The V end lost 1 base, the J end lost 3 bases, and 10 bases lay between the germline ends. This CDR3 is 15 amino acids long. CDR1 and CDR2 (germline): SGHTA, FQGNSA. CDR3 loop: CASSLGGPSGNTIYF. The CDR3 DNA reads TGTGCCAGCAGCTTAGGGGGACCTAGTGGAAACACCATATATTTT.

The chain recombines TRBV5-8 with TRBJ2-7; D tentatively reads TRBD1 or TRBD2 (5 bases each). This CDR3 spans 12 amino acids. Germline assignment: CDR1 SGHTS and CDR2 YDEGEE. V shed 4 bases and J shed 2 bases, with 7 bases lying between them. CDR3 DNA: TGTGCCAGCAGCGGGGACCCCTACGAGCAGTACTTC. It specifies CASSGDPYEQYF.

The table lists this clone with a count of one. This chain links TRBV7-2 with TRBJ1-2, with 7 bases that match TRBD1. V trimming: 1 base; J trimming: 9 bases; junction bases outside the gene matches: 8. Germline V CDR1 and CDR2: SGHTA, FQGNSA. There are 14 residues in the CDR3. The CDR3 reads CASSLDRQGRSYTF. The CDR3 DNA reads TGTGCCAGCAGCTTAGACCGACAGGGAAGGAGCTACACCTTC. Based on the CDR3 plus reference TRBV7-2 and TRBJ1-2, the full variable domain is GAGVSQSPSNKVTEKGKDVELRCDPISGHTALYWYRQSLGQGLEFLIYFQGNSAPDKSGLPSDRFSAERTGGSVSTLTIQRTQQEDSAVYLCASSLDRQGRSYTFGSGTRLTVV.

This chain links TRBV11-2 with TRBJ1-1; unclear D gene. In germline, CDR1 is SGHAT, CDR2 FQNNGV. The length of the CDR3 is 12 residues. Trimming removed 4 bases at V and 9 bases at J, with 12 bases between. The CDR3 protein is CASSSGSKKAFF. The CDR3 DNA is TGTGCCAGCAGCTCAGGATCTAAAAAAGCTTTCTTT.

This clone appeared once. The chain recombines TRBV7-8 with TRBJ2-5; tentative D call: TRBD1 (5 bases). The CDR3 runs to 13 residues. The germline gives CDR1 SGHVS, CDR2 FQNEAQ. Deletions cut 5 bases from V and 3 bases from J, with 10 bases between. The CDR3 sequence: CASSPAGKETQYF. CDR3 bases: TGTGCCAGCAGCCCGGCAGGGAAAGAGACCCAGTACTTC.

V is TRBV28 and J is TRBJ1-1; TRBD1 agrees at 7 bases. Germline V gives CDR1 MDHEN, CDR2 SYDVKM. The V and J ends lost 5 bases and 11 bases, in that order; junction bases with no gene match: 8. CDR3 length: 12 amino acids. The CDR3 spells CASSLRQGGAFF. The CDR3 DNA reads TGTGCCAGCAGTCTGCGACAGGGTGGGGCTTTCTTT.

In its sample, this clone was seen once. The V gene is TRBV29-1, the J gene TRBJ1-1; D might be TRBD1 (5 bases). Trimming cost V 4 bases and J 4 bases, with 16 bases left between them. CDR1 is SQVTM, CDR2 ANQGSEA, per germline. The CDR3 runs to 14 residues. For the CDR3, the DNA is TGCAGCGTTGTGGCTTGGGGGAGTGGCACTGAAGCTTTCTTT. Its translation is CSVVAWGSGTEAFF.

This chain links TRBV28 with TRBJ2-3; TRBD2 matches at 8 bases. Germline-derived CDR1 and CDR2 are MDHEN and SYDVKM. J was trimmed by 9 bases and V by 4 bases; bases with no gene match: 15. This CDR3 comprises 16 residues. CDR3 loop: CASSSPVSGATETQYF. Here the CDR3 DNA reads TGTGCCAGCAGTTCCCCGGTTAGCGGGGCCACTGAGACGCAGTATTTT.

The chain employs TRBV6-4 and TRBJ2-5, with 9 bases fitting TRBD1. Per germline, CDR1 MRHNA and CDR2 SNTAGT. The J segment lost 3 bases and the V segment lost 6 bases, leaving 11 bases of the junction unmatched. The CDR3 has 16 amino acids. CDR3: CASRVDRGRREETQYF. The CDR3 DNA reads TGTGCCAGCAGAGTAGACAGGGGGAGGCGTGAAGAGACCCAGTACTTC.

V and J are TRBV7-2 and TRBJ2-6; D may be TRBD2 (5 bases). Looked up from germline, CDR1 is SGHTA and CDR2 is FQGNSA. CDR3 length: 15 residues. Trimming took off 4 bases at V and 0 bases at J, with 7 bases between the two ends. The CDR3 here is CASSWESSGANVLTF. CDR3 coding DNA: TGTGCCAGCAGCTGGGAGAGCTCTGGGGCCAACGTCCTGACTTTC.

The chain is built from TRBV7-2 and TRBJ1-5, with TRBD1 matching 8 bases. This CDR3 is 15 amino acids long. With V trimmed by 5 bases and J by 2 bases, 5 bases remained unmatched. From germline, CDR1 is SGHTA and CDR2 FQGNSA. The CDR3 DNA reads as TGTGCCAGCAGCACACTGGGACAGGGCAATCAGCCCCAGCATTTT. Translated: CASSTLGQGNQPQHF.

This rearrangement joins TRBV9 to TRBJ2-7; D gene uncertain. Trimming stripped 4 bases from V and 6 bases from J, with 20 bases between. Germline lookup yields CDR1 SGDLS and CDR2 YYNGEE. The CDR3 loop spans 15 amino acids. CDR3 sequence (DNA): TGTGCCAGCAGCCTCGGCCGTGGGATGGCACTCGAGCAGTACTTC. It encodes CASSLGRGMALEQYF.

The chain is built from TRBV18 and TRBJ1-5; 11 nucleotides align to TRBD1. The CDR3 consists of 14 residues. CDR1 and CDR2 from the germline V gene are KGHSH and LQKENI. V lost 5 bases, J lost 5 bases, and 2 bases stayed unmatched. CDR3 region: CASSWTGGDQPQHF. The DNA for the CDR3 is TGTGCCAGCTCATGGACAGGGGGCGATCAGCCCCAGCATTTT.

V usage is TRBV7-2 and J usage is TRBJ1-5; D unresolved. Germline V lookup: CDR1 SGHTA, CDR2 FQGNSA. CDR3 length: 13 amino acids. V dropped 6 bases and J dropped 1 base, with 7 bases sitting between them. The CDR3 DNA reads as TGTGCCAGCAGGCATGACAGCAATCAGCCCCAGCATTTT. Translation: CASRHDSNQPQHF.

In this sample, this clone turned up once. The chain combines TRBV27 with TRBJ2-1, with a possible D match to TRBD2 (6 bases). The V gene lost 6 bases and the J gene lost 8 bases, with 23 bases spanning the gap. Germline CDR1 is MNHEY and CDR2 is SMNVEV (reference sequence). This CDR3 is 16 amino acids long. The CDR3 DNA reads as TGTGCCAGCAGCTTTCCTAGCGCAAGGCCCGGGCATGAGCAGTTCTTC. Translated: CASSFPSARPGHEQFF.

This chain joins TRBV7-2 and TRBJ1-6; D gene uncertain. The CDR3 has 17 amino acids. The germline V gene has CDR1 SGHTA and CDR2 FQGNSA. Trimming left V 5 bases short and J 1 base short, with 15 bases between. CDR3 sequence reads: CASSARRSTSYNSPLHF. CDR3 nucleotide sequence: TGTGCCAGCAGCGCCCGACGGAGTACGTCCTATAATTCACCCCTCCACTTT.

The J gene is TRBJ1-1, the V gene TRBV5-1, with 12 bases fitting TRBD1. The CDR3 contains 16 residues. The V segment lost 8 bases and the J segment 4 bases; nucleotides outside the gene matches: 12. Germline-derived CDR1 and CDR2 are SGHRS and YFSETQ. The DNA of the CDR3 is TGCGCCAGTTCGGAAGGGACAGGGGGCAGCATCACTGAAGCTTTCTTT. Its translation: CASSEGTGGSITEAFF.

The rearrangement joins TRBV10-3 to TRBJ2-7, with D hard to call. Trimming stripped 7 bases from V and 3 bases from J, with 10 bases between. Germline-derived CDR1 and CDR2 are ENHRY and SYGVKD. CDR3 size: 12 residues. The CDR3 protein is CAIIVRCYEQYF. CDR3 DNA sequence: TGTGCCATCATCGTTAGGTGCTACGAGCAGTACTTC.

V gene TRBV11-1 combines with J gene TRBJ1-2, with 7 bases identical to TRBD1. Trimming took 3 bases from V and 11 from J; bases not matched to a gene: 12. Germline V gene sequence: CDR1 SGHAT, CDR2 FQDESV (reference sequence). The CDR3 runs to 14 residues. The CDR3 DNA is TGTGCCAGCAGCTTCCAGGGGGGAACTACCGGGTACACCTTC. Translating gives CASSFQGGTTGYTF.